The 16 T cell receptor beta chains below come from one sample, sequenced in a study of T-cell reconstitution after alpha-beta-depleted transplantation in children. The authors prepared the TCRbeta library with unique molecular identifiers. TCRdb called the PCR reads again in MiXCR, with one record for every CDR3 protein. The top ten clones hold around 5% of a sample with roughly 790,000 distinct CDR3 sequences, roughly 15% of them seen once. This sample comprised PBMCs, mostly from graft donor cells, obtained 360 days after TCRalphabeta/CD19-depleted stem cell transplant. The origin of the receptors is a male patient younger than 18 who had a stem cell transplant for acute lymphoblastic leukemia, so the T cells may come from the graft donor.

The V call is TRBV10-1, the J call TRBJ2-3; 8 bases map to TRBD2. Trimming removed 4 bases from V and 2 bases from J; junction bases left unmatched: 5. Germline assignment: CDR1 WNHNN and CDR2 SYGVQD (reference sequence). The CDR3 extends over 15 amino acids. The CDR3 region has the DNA TGCGCCAGCAGTGGTGCTAGCGGGTACACAGATACGCAGTATTTT. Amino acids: CASSGASGYTDTQYF.

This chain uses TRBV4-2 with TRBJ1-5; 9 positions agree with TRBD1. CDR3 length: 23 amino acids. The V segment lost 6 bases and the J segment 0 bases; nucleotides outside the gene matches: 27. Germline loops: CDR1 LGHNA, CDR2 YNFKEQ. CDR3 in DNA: TGTGCCAGCAGGCCAACCGGGACAGGGAGGAGAACCCCTGGGACCTTTAGCAATCAGCCCCAGCATTTT. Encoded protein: CASRPTGTGRRTPGTFSNQPQHF.

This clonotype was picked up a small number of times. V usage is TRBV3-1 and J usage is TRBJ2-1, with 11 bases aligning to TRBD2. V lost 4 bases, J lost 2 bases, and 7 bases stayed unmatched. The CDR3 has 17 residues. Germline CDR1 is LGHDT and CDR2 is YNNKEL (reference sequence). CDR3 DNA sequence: TGTGCCAGCAGCCGTACTTTGACTAGCGGGACCTACAATGAGCAGTTCTTC. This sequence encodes CASSRTLTSGTYNEQFF.

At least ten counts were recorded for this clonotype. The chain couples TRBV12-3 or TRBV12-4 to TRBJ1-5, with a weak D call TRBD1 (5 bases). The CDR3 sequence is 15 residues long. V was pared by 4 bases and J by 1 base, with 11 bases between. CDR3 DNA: TGTGCCAGCAGTTGGGGCTTGGAGAGCAATCAGCCCCAGCATTTT. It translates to CASSWGLESNQPQHF.

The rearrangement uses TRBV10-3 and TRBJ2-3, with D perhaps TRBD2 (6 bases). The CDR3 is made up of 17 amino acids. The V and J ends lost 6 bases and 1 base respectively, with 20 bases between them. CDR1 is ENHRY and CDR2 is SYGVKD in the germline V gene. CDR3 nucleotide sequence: TGTGCCATCAGGGCCGTTGTCGGAGCGGGCCGCACAGATACGCAGTATTTT. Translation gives CAIRAVVGAGRTDTQYF.

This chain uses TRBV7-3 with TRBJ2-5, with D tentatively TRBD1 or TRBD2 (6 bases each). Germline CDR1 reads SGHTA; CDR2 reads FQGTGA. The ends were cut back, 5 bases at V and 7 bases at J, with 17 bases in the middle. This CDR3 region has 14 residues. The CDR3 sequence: CASSLEGGWGTQYF. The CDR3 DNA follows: TGTGCCAGCAGCCTGGAAGGGGGGTGGGGGACCCAGTACTTC.

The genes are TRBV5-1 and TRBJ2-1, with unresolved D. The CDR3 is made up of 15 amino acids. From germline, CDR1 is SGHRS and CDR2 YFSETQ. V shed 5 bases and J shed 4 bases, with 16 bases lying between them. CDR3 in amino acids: CASRKEPEIYNEQFF. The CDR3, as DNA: TGCGCCAGCAGAAAAGAACCTGAGATATACAATGAGCAGTTCTTC. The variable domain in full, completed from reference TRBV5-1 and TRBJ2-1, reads KAGVTQTPRYLIKTRGQQVTLSCSPISGHRSVSWYQQTPGQGLQFLFEYFSETQRNKGNFPGRFSGRQFSNSRSEMNVSTLELGDSALYLCASRKEPEIYNEQFFGPGTRLTVL.

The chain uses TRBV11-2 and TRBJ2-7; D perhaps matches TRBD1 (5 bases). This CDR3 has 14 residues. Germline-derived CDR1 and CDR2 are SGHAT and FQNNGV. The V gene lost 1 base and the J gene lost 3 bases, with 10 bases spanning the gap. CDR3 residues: CASSLVVRVYEQYF. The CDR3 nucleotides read TGTGCCAGCAGCTTAGTCGTCAGGGTCTACGAGCAGTACTTC.

For the CDR3, the DNA is TGTGCCACCAGCTTAGGACTAGCGCGGTCCTACAATGAGCAGTTCTTC. This sequence encodes CATSLGLARSYNEQFF. The rearrangement uses TRBV15 and TRBJ2-1; 9 bases match TRBD2. V shed 5 bases, J shed 1 base, and the junction held 6 bases outside the gene matches. In germline, CDR1 is LNHNV, CDR2 YYDKDF (reference sequence). The CDR3 has 16 residues.

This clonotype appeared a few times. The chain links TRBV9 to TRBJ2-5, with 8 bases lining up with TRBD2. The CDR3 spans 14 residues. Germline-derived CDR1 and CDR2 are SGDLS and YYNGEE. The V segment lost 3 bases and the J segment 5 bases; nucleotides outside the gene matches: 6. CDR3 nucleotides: TGTGCCAGCAGCGAAGAAAGCGGGAGTGAGACCCAGTACTTC. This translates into CASSEESGSETQYF.

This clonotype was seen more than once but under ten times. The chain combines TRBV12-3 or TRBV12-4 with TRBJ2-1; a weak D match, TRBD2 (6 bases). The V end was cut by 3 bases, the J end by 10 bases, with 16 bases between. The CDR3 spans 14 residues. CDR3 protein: CASSFRDLTAEQFF. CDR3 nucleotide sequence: TGTGCCAGCAGTTTCCGGGACTTGACGGCGGAGCAGTTCTTC.

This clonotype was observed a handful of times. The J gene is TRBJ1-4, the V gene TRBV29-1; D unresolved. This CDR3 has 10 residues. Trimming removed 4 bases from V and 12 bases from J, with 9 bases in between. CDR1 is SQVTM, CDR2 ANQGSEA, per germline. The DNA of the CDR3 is TGCAGCGTTGGAGAGGGTGAACTGTTTTTT. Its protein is CSVGEGELFF. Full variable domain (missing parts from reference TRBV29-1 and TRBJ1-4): SAVISQKPSRDICQRGTSLTIQCQVDSQVTMMFWYRQQPGQSLTLIATANQGSEATYESGFVIDKFPISRPNLTFSTLTVSNMSPEDSSIYLCSVGEGELFFGSGTQLSVL.

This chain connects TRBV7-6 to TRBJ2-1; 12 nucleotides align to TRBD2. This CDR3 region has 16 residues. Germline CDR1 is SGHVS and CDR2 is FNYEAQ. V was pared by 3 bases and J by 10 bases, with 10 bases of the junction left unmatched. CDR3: CASSFGLAGSIGEQFF. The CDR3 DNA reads TGTGCCAGCAGCTTTGGACTAGCGGGATCCATAGGGGAGCAGTTCTTC.

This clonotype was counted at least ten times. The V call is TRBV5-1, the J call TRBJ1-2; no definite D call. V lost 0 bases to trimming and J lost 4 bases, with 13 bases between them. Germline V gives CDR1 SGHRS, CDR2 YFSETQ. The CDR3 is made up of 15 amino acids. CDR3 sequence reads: CASSLEVAPSYGYTF. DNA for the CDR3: TGCGCCAGCAGCTTGGAGGTGGCCCCCTCCTATGGCTACACCTTC.

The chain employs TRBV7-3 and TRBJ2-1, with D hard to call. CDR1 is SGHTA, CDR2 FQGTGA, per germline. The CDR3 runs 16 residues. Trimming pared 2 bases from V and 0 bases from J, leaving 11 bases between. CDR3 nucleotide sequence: TGTGCCAGCAGCTTAGCCTCACTCAGCTCCTACAATGAGCAGTTCTTC. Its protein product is CASSLASLSSYNEQFF.

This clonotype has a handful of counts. CDR3 in amino acids: CASSQEVGGGDTQYF. CDR3 DNA: TGCGCCAGCAGCCAAGAAGTCGGGGGCGGAGATACGCAGTATTTT. The chain employs TRBV4-1 and TRBJ2-3; D may correspond to TRBD1 or TRBD2 (6 bases each). Germline V lookup: CDR1 MGHRA, CDR2 YSYEKL. V was shortened by 0 bases and J by 5 bases, with 12 bases between the two germline ends. The CDR3 spans 15 residues.